This record looks at one T cell receptor (beta chain) sequence and its context. Its cognate antigen is unknown. The sample is drawn from a study of T-cell memory formation after mild COVID-19. Whole-study context: Clusters of TCRs were largely donor specific. Study-wide points: Researchers report contracting CD4+ clones mostly in CM and EM, with CD8+ clones in EMRA.

CDR3 length: 16 amino acids. Per the germline V gene, CDR1 is SGHKS and CDR2 is YYEKEE (reference sequence). With 4 bases removed from V and 5 bases from J, the gap between germline ends came to 21 bases. TCRdb reanalysed the 5' RACE reads using MiXCR and keeps one entry per CDR3 protein. The sample records a few hundred thousand distinct CDR3 sequences, about a fifth being singletons. The sequence came from an adult woman who had mild COVID-19 (a few samples of this study predate the infection). Cell type and time point are not known. Input material: PBMCs or a T cell subset sorted from them (not recorded which). The chain carries TRBV5-5 and TRBJ1-1; D might be TRBD1 (5 bases). DNA of the CDR3: TGTGCCAGCAGCCGACGTTCGACAGCCGTAGGGACTGAAGCTTTCTTT. Translation gives CASSRRSTAVGTEAFF.